These 28 T cell receptor beta chains were sequenced from one sample in a study of memory B cells and T cells in multiple sclerosis. Their antigen targets remain unknown. Separate sequencing covered autoproliferating (CFSE-dim) and non-proliferating (CFSE-high) T cells from stimulus-free culture. Replicate wells were pooled after approximately seven days of stimulus-free culture of roughly 5x10^7 CFSE-labeled PBMCs. Profiled with immunoSEQ multiplex PCR; TCRdb holds only in-frame clones, not every one. The table has approximately 47,000 clones, around 79% seen once. Sequenced material: PBMCs from blood kept in culture. The origin of the receptors is a human donor with multiple sclerosis.

A note on this clone: This CDR3 is also generated by other DNA sequences in the sample. V gene TRBV9 combines with J gene TRBJ1-1; D is possibly TRBD1 (6 bases). Germline CDR1 reads SGDLS; CDR2 reads YYNGEE. CDR3 length: 13 amino acids. Trimming pared 2 bases from V and 6 bases from J, leaving 11 bases between. CDR3 coding DNA: TGTGCCAGCAGCGTGGGGGGCGCGTCTGAAGCTTTCTTT. Residues: CASSVGGASEAFF. Combining the CDR3 with reference TRBV9 and TRBJ1-1 gives the whole variable domain DSGVTQTPKHLITATGQRVTLRCSPRSGDLSVYWYQQSLDQGLQFLIQYYNGEERAKGNILERFSAQQFPDLHSELNLSSLELGDSALYFCASSVGGASEAFFGQGTRLTVV.

The genes are TRBV29-1 and TRBJ2-7; D is undetermined. V lost 4 bases to trimming and J lost 3 bases, with 10 bases between them. There are 12 residues in the CDR3. Germline V gene lookup returns CDR1 SQVTM and CDR2 ANQGSEA. CDR3: CSVVFGLYEQYF. The CDR3 region has the DNA TGCAGCGTTGTCTTCGGTCTCTACGAGCAGTACTTC.

This clone was seen just once. V gene TRBV4-3 combines with J gene TRBJ2-1; a possible D gene is TRBD2 (7 bases). The CDR3 has 15 residues. Trimming cost V 5 bases and J 3 bases, with 14 bases left between them. Germline CDR1 is LGHNA and CDR2 is YSLEER. The CDR3 DNA is TGCGCCAGCAGCTTAGGGGGGGGTGACTACAATGAGCAGTTCTTC. It specifies CASSLGGGDYNEQFF.

This CDR3 reads CASSPKETQYF. CDR3 sequence (DNA): TGTGCCAGCTCACCGAAAGAGACCCAGTACTTC. V and J are TRBV18 and TRBJ2-5; D remains ambiguous. Germline V lookup: CDR1 KGHSH, CDR2 LQKENI. Trimming pared 3 bases from V and 3 bases from J, leaving 2 bases between. The CDR3 totals 11 residues.

CDR3 in amino acids: CASSETSGGSYEQYF. The CDR3 DNA reads TGTGCCAGCAGTGAGACTAGCGGGGGCTCCTACGAGCAGTACTTC. The rearrangement links TRBV28 to TRBJ2-7; 12 positions match TRBD2. The length of the CDR3 is 15 residues. Germline V gene data show CDR1 as MDHEN and CDR2 as SYDVKM. J was trimmed by 0 bases and V by 5 bases; bases with no gene match: 2.

This rearrangement joins TRBV2 to TRBJ2-3; no reliable D call. Per germline, CDR1 SNHLY and CDR2 FYNNEI. This CDR3 spans 15 amino acids. Trimming removed 7 bases from V and 6 bases from J, with 20 bases in between. CDR3 DNA sequence: TGTGCCAGCACCCGTTTGTCTCCGGTGTCGGATACGCAGTATTTT. This sequence encodes CASTRLSPVSDTQYF. Full variable domain (remainder filled in from reference TRBV2 and TRBJ2-3): EPEVTQTPSHQVTQMGQEVILRCVPISNHLYFYWYRQILGQKVEFLVSFYNNEISEKSEIFDDQFSVERPDGSNFTLKIRSTKLEDSAMYFCASTRLSPVSDTQYFGPGTRLTVL.

In the case of this clone: Because the CDR3's place on the DNA is in doubt, the DNA is left out and the CDR3 is given as listed by TCRdb. J is TRBJ2-3 and V is TRBV6-6. The CDR3 totals 15 residues, both ends included. Germline values: CDR1 MNHNY, CDR2 SVGAGI (reference sequence). The CDR3 reads CASSTSGPLTDTQYF.

The V call is TRBV11-2, the J call TRBJ2-5; D is uncertain. This CDR3 is 13 amino acids long. V was cut by 4 bases and J by 5 bases, with 11 bases left in between. Germline CDR1 reads SGHAT; CDR2 reads FQNNGV. The CDR3 coding sequence is TGTGCCAGCAGCTCGGGCCCTGGGGAGACCCAGTACTTC. This encodes CASSSGPGETQYF.

The rearrangement uses TRBV9 and TRBJ2-2; TRBD2 agrees at 9 bases. Germline V gene lookup returns CDR1 SGDLS and CDR2 YYNGEE. The CDR3 is made up of 16 amino acids. The trim removed 0 bases at V and 5 bases at J, leaving 5 bases unmatched. This CDR3 is CASSVGSGGTTGELFF. CDR3 bases: TGTGCCAGCAGCGTAGGGAGCGGGGGGACTACCGGGGAGCTGTTTTTT.

The V call is TRBV2, the J call TRBJ1-4; D gene ambiguous. Germline V lookup: CDR1 SNHLY, CDR2 FYNNEI. The CDR3 has 15 residues. Between the trimmed V and J ends, which lost 9 bases and 4 bases, there was a span of 18 bases. CDR3 residues: CASAPYPGYNEKLFF. CDR3 DNA: TGTGCCAGTGCTCCCTATCCGGGGTATAATGAAAAACTGTTTTTT. The entire variable domain, with the rest obtained from reference TRBV2 and TRBJ1-4, is as follows: EPEVTQTPSHQVTQMGQEVILRCVPISNHLYFYWYRQILGQKVEFLVSFYNNEISEKSEIFDDQFSVERPDGSNFTLKIRSTKLEDSAMYFCASAPYPGYNEKLFFGSGTQLSVL.

This clone was observed a few times. The V call is TRBV10-3, the J call TRBJ2-7, with a possible D match to TRBD1 (6 bases). This CDR3 has 12 residues. Trimming removed 10 bases at V and 4 bases at J, with 14 bases between. The germline V gene encodes CDR1 ENHRY and CDR2 SYGVKD. The CDR3: CAKPGHLYEQYF. The CDR3 bases are TGTGCCAAACCGGGACACCTGTACGAGCAGTACTTC.

J is TRBJ2-7 and V is TRBV6-5; possibly TRBD2 for D (5 bases). The CDR3 totals 15 residues. Germline-derived CDR1 and CDR2 are MNHEY and SVGAGI. The V gene lost 2 bases and the J gene lost 2 bases, with 13 bases spanning the gap. As DNA, the CDR3 is TGTGCCAGCAGTTACGCGGGTGGCCAAACCTACGAGCAGTACTTC. This gives the protein CASSYAGGQTYEQYF.

The chain couples TRBV28 to TRBJ1-1; TRBD1 is a possible D gene (6 bases). Germline V gene sequence: CDR1 MDHEN, CDR2 SYDVKM. V was clipped by 5 bases and J by 11 bases, with 12 bases between them. The CDR3 has 11 amino acids. The CDR3 DNA follows: TGTGCCAGCAGTCTCCAGGGGCGCGCTTTCTTT. Its protein is CASSLQGRAFF.

This chain links TRBV30 with TRBJ1-4; D not resolved. Deletions cut 1 base from V and 1 base from J, with 10 bases between. The CDR3 totals 15 residues. The germline CDR1 and CDR2 sequences are GTSNPN and SVGIG (reference sequence). CDR3 nucleotides: TGTGCCTGGAGTGGAGAGTCCGGAACTAATGAAAAACTGTTTTTT. Residues: CAWSGESGTNEKLFF. Variable domain in full (rest from reference TRBV30 and TRBJ1-4): SQTIHQWPATLVQPVGSPLSLECTVEGTSNPNLYWYRQAAGRGLQLLFYSVGIGQISSEVPQNLSASRPQDRQFILSSKKLLLSDSGFYLCAWSGESGTNEKLFFGSGTQLSVL.

V and J are TRBV9 and TRBJ2-7, with a weak D call TRBD1 (6 bases). Trimming stripped 4 bases from V and 6 bases from J, with 17 bases between. Germline lookup yields CDR1 SGDLS and CDR2 YYNGEE. The CDR3 consists of 14 residues. This CDR3 reads CASSRSAQGGEQYF. CDR3 DNA sequence: TGTGCCAGCAGCCGATCAGCCCAAGGGGGCGAGCAGTACTTC.

The chain carries TRBV18 and TRBJ2-3, with D tentatively TRBD2 (5 bases). In germline, CDR1 is KGHSH, CDR2 LQKENI. This CDR3 has 16 amino acids. Trimming cost V 0 bases and J 0 bases, with 10 bases left between them. This chain's CDR3 is CASSPPFGESTDTQYF. The CDR3 nucleotides read TGTGCCAGCTCACCACCTTTCGGGGAGAGCACAGATACGCAGTATTTT.

The chain links TRBV30 to TRBJ1-6; 9 nucleotides line up with TRBD1. J lost 9 bases, V lost 0 bases, and 6 bases had no gene match. This CDR3 comprises 15 residues. The V gene's germline CDR1 is GTSNPN and CDR2 SVGIG (reference sequence). For the CDR3, the DNA is TGTGCCTGGAGTGTAAGGACAGGGGTATTTTCACCCCTCCACTTT. Translating it yields CAWSVRTGVFSPLHF.

Here the CDR3 DNA reads TGTGCCAGCAGCCCGGACTTAGAACGGACTGAAGCTTTCTTT. It codes for CASSPDLERTEAFF. The chain joins TRBV14 to TRBJ1-1; D not certain. Between the trimmed V and J ends, which lost 4 bases and 5 bases, there was a span of 14 bases. From germline, CDR1 is SGHDN and CDR2 FVKESK. The CDR3 covers 14 residues.

CDR3 bases: TGTGCCAGCAGCTTAGCCGGGGGCAATGAGCAGTTCTTC. It codes for CASSLAGGNEQFF. V is TRBV7-9 and J is TRBJ2-1; the D gene is possibly TRBD2 (6 bases). CDR3 size: 13 residues. CDR1 and CDR2 (germline): SEHNR, FQNEAQ (reference sequence). V dropped 0 bases and J dropped 6 bases, with 6 bases sitting between them.

This chain joins TRBV6-1 and TRBJ1-3, with D possibly TRBD1 on 5 matching bases. From germline, CDR1 is MNHNS and CDR2 SASEGT. The germline V and J ends were trimmed by 1 base and 0 bases, with 10 bases remaining between them. The CDR3 totals 16 residues. The CDR3 DNA reads TGTGCCAGCAGTGAAGGGGGGTTAAGCTCTGGAAACACCATATATTTT. It codes for CASSEGGLSSGNTIYF.

The rearrangement uses TRBV5-1 and TRBJ1-2; D remains ambiguous. The CDR3 is 14 residues long. Germline CDR1 SGHRS, CDR2 YFSETQ. V lost 0 bases and J 0 bases, leaving 6 bases between the germline ends. Here the CDR3 reads CASSLGVANYGYTF. CDR3 bases: TGCGCCAGCAGCTTGGGGGTTGCTAACTATGGCTACACCTTC.

The V call is TRBV19, the J call TRBJ1-1; no definite D call. With 1 base removed from V and 0 bases from J, the gap between germline ends came to 6 bases. The CDR3 is 14 residues long. Germline CDR1 reads LNHDA; CDR2 reads SQIVND (reference sequence). The CDR3 protein is CASSIGVMNTEAFF. CDR3 nucleotide sequence: TGTGCCAGTAGTATAGGGGTTATGAACACTGAAGCTTTCTTT.

A word on this clone: This CDR3 is also generated by other DNA sequences in the sample. V gene TRBV27 combines with J gene TRBJ1-1; unclear D gene. The germline V gene encodes CDR1 MNHEY and CDR2 SMNVEV (reference sequence). This CDR3 spans 13 amino acids. Trimming removed 2 bases at V and 1 base at J, with 5 bases between. CDR3 region: CASSLLQNTEAFF. The CDR3, as DNA: TGTGCCAGCAGTTTACTCCAGAACACTGAAGCTTTCTTT.

This chain uses TRBV7-2 with TRBJ2-5; no clear D gene. The closer fit of TRBJ2-7 to the DNA end suggests the J call may be wrong. The CDR3 extends over 14 amino acids. CDR1 and CDR2 from the germline V gene are SGHTA and FQGNSA. Here the CDR3 reads CASSPRITVYEQYF. CDR3 nucleotides: TGTGCCAGCAGCCCCCGCATAACAGTCTACGAGCAGTACTTC.

The chain couples TRBV2 to TRBJ2-1; TRBD2 matches 10 bases. Germline CDR1 is SNHLY and CDR2 is FYNNEI. With 6 bases clipped from V and 1 base from J, the junction kept 6 bases outside the gene matches. CDR3 length equals 16 residues. CDR3 loop: CASRPPGLASYNEQFF. The CDR3 DNA reads TGTGCCAGCAGACCTCCGGGACTAGCGTCCTACAATGAGCAGTTCTTC.

The V gene is TRBV6-1, the J gene TRBJ1-5; 7 bases map to TRBD1. V lost 2 bases, J lost 6 bases, and 10 bases stayed unmatched. The CDR3 runs 16 residues. The V gene's germline CDR1 is MNHNS and CDR2 SASEGT. This chain's CDR3 is CASSEQGGAHSQPQHF. As DNA, the CDR3 is TGTGCCAGCAGTGAACAGGGGGGCGCACACAGTCAGCCCCAGCATTTT.

As to this clone: One junction end disagrees with the germline gene, perhaps due to a read error. This sample includes further DNA sequences coding for the same CDR3. CDR3 nucleotides: TGCGCCAGTAGCTTCCGACAGGGTTACGAGCAGTACTTC. Protein sequence: CASSFRQGYEQYF. The chain is built from TRBV19 and TRBJ2-7; 7 bases match TRBD1. There are 13 residues in the CDR3. Germline loops: CDR1 LNHDA, CDR2 SQIVND (reference sequence).

The chain links TRBV4-3 to TRBJ2-1; D is uncertain. The V gene's germline CDR1 is LGHNA and CDR2 YSLEER. Trimming cost V 0 bases and J 7 bases, with 19 bases left between them. This CDR3 contains 17 residues. As DNA, the CDR3 is TGCGCCAGCAGCCAAGATTACGCACGCCTTTACAATAATGAGCAGTTCTTC. Protein sequence: CASSQDYARLYNNEQFF.